Below are 16 T cell receptor beta chains sequenced from a single sample in a study of blood T cell repertoires in COVID-19. Method: immunoSEQ multiplex PCR; TCRdb's copy keeps in-frame clones and lacks some. Here the sample spans about 130,000 clones, around 85% being singletons. Specimen: peripheral blood. These receptors originate from a woman of 80 years or more with acute or convalescent COVID-19.

V gene TRBV3-1 (or the pseudogene TRBV3-2) combines with J gene TRBJ1-1, with 7 bases aligning to TRBD1. Trimming cost V 7 bases and J 5 bases; bases outside gene matches: 7. From germline, CDR1 is LGHDT and CDR2 YNNKEL (reference sequence). This CDR3 has 13 residues. The CDR3 DNA is TGTGCCAGCACCCCTGACAGGGTGACTGAAGCTTTCTTT. Translated, it gives CASTPDRVTEAFF.

The chain employs TRBV29-1 and TRBJ1-2; tentative D call: TRBD1 (6 bases). This CDR3 has 13 amino acids. The germline V gene encodes CDR1 SQVTM and CDR2 ANQGSEA. Trimming removed 5 bases from V and 6 bases from J, with 16 bases in between. DNA of the CDR3: TGCAGCGTTAAAGTTACAGGGATCAATGGCTACACCTTC. Protein product: CSVKVTGINGYTF.

This chain links TRBV23-1 with TRBJ1-6; D remains ambiguous. TRBV23-1 is an open reading frame, and its role is uncertain. Trimming removed 0 bases from V and 9 bases from J, with 12 bases in between. CDR3 length equals 15 residues. The chain's CDR3 is CASSQSFAGSSPLHF. In nucleotides, the CDR3 is TGCGCCAGCAGTCAATCGTTCGCGGGGAGTTCACCCCTCCACTTT.

This chain links TRBV3-1 (or the pseudogene TRBV3-2) with TRBJ1-5; D is ambiguous. Germline lookup yields CDR1 LGHDT and CDR2 YNNKEL (reference sequence). The CDR3 is 14 residues long. Trimming removed 1 base from V and 2 bases from J, with 6 bases in between. The CDR3 protein is CASSQGQGNQPQHF. Written as DNA, the CDR3 is TGTGCCAGCAGCCAAGGGCAAGGCAATCAGCCCCAGCATTTT.

This chain joins TRBV9 and TRBJ2-3; 12 nucleotides agree with TRBD2. This CDR3 region has 17 residues. V dropped 4 bases and J dropped 4; count of bases not matched to a gene: 10. Germline V gene lookup returns CDR1 SGDLS and CDR2 YYNGEE. The chain's CDR3 is CASSPRRTSGVADTQYF. In DNA, the CDR3 is TGTGCCAGCAGCCCAAGACGGACTAGCGGGGTAGCAGATACGCAGTATTTT.

This clone has more than one count but fewer than ten. This chain connects TRBV7-8 to TRBJ1-2; D gene unclear. V gave up 5 bases and J gave up 2 bases, with 15 bases separating them. The germline CDR1 and CDR2 sequences are SGHVS and FQNEAQ. The CDR3 is 15 amino acids. The CDR3 region is CASSQIGGMNYGYTF. CDR3 DNA: TGTGCCAGCAGCCAAATCGGAGGAATGAACTATGGCTACACCTTC.

The V call is TRBV2, the J call TRBJ1-4, with 9 bases lining up with TRBD1. Germline lookup yields CDR1 SNHLY and CDR2 FYNNEI. Unmatched junction bases numbered 8, after V lost 4 bases and J lost 5 bases. This CDR3 has 16 residues. The CDR3 here is CASSGDRVAPNEKLFF. The CDR3 coding sequence is TGTGCCAGCAGTGGGGACAGGGTGGCCCCGAATGAAAAACTGTTTTTT.

This chain joins TRBV18 and TRBJ2-3; possibly TRBD2 for D (6 bases). This CDR3 is built from 14 residues. V shed 3 bases and J shed 1 base, with 8 bases lying between them. CDR1 KGHSH and CDR2 LQKENI come from the germline V gene. DNA of the CDR3: TGTGCCAGCTCACCGGTAGCGGGCACAGATACGCAGTATTTT. Translating it yields CASSPVAGTDTQYF.

The chain employs TRBV7-9 and TRBJ2-3, with D unclear. The V end was cut by 5 bases, the J end by 0 bases, with 15 bases between. CDR1 and CDR2 (germline): SEHNR, FQNEAQ (reference sequence). This CDR3 has 16 amino acids. The CDR3 nucleotides are TGTGCCAGCAGCCGACTCCCCCCTGCTAGCACAGATACGCAGTATTTT. It specifies CASSRLPPASTDTQYF.

The V and J genes are TRBV13 and TRBJ1-2; D is undetermined. The ends were cut back, 11 bases at V and 9 bases at J, with 19 bases in the middle. The CDR3 runs 12 residues. The germline CDR1 and CDR2 sequences are PRHDT and FYEKMQ (reference sequence). DNA of the CDR3: TGTGCCGGATCCAGCGGGCGAAGTAGCTACACCTTC. This translates into CAGSSGRSSYTF.

The chain links TRBV7-9 to TRBJ1-2; the D gene is possibly TRBD1 (6 bases). The CDR3 covers 14 residues. V was cut by 2 bases and J by 5 bases, with 12 bases left in between. Germline loops: CDR1 SEHNR, CDR2 FQNEAQ (reference sequence). The CDR3 protein is CASSLNPGQYGYTF. In DNA, the CDR3 is TGTGCCAGCAGCTTAAACCCCGGACAGTATGGCTACACCTTC.

V gene TRBV7-2 combines with J gene TRBJ2-3, with D perhaps matching TRBD2 (5 bases). V shed 5 bases and J shed 3 bases, with 12 bases lying between them. Germline V gives CDR1 SGHTA, CDR2 FQGNSA. CDR3 length equals 14 residues. The CDR3 DNA reads TGTGCCAGCAGCCCTCAACGGGATACAGATACGCAGTATTTT. It specifies CASSPQRDTDTQYF.

This rearrangement joins TRBV11-3 to TRBJ2-4; maybe TRBD2 (6 bases). The germline V gene encodes CDR1 SGHNT and CDR2 YENEEA. Trimming took 1 base from V and 8 from J, leaving 21 bases between them. The CDR3 covers 17 residues. The CDR3, as DNA: TGTGCCAGCAGCTTAGGCGGAGGTACGGGGGTGGAGGACATTCAGTACTTC. It yields the protein CASSLGGGTGVEDIQYF.

This clone appeared a single time. V and J are TRBV5-1 and TRBJ2-5; weak D call: TRBD2 (5 bases). V shed 4 bases and J shed 2 bases, with 12 bases lying between them. The CDR3 is 14 residues long. CDR1 and CDR2 (germline): SGHRS, YFSETQ. The CDR3 DNA sequence: TGCGCCAGCAGCATGGAGGCGACTCAAGAGACCCAGTACTTC. Its protein is CASSMEATQETQYF.

This clone showed up just once. The chain has TRBV12-3 or TRBV12-4 and TRBJ2-7; D call uncertain. V was clipped by 5 bases and J by 0 bases, with 8 bases between them. The CDR3 consists of 13 residues. For the CDR3, the DNA is TGTGCCAGCAGTCCCACTGTCTCCTACGAGCAGTACTTC. Its translation is CASSPTVSYEQYF.

The V and J genes are TRBV27 and TRBJ2-2, with 8 positions matching TRBD1. Germline values: CDR1 MNHEY, CDR2 SMNVEV (reference sequence). The V segment lost 7 bases and the J segment 4 bases; nucleotides outside the gene matches: 8. CDR3 size: 15 residues. This chain's CDR3 is CASTDQGASTGELFF. The DNA of the CDR3 is TGTGCCAGCACCGACCAGGGGGCGAGCACCGGGGAGCTGTTTTTT.